Presented here are 12 T cell receptor beta chains from one specimen sequenced in a study of PD-L1 blockade in urothelial cancer. Sample time point: pretreatment peripheral blood. The assay was immunoSEQ multiplex PCR, and TCRdb's table has in-frame clones only and misses some. The table records fewer than 75,000 clones, 90% of them present only once. This material consisted of PBMCs, taken around atezolizumab (anti-PD-L1) treatment. The receptors originated from an older man with urothelial cancer.

The table lists this clone with a count of one. The chain recombines TRBV5-5 with TRBJ2-5; D remains ambiguous. The CDR3 totals 16 residues. Trimming took 0 bases from V and 4 from J, leaving 16 bases between them. Germline V gene lookup returns CDR1 SGHKS and CDR2 YYEKEE (reference sequence). Written as DNA, the CDR3 is TGTGCCAGCAGCTTGGAACTCAGGTCGATGATAGAGACCCAGTACTTC. This encodes CASSLELRSMIETQYF.

The chain recombines TRBV4-1 with TRBJ2-7, with a weak D call TRBD2 (5 bases). The germline CDR1 and CDR2 sequences are MGHRA and YSYEKL. V lost 1 base, J lost 1 base, and 8 bases lay in between. This CDR3 spans 14 amino acids. The chain's CDR3 is CASSQVGESYEQYF. As DNA, the CDR3 is TGCGCCAGCAGCCAAGTCGGGGAATCCTACGAGCAGTACTTC.

The chain has TRBV21-1 and TRBJ1-4; TRBD1, the D gene given by the table, was not confirmed from the DNA. TRBV21-1 is listed as a pseudogene. The CDR3 is 14 amino acids. The CDR3 here is CASSKCRLNEKLFF. DNA for the CDR3: TGTGCCAGCAGCAAATGCAGATTGAATGAAAAACTGTTTTTT.

This chain connects TRBV27 to TRBJ2-1; 10 nucleotides align to TRBD2. Trimming took 6 bases from V and 2 from J; bases not matched to a gene: 4. The CDR3 runs 15 residues. Germline loops: CDR1 MNHEY, CDR2 SMNVEV (reference sequence). The DNA of the CDR3 is TGTGCCAGCAGGATCGGACTAGCGGCCTACAATGAGCAGTTCTTC. Translated, it gives CASRIGLAAYNEQFF.

The chain uses TRBV27 and TRBJ2-7; TRBD1 is a possible D gene (5 bases). The CDR3 length is 15 residues. Trimming cost V 7 bases and J 1 base, with 17 bases left between them. Germline V lookup: CDR1 MNHEY, CDR2 SMNVEV (reference sequence). This CDR3 reads CASTRRLQGSYEQYF. CDR3 DNA sequence: TGTGCCAGCACCAGAAGGCTGCAGGGATCCTACGAGCAGTACTTC.

About this clone itself: Different DNA sequences within this sample yield the same CDR3. This rearrangement joins TRBV20-1 to TRBJ2-1, with TRBD2 as a possible D gene (5 bases). The CDR3 is made up of 11 amino acids. Trimming cost V 3 bases and J 7 bases, with 7 bases left between them. The germline V gene has CDR1 DFQATT and CDR2 SNEGSKA (reference sequence). The CDR3 region has the DNA TGCAGTGCTAGGGGAGATAATGAGCAGTTCTTC. This translates into CSARGDNEQFF.

The CDR3 region is CASSQASGRGNNEQFF. CDR3 in DNA: TGTGCCAGCAGCCAAGCTAGCGGGAGGGGGAACAATGAGCAGTTCTTC. The V gene is TRBV14, the J gene TRBJ2-1; 12 positions agree with TRBD2. The CDR3 is made up of 16 amino acids. J gave up 5 bases and V 1 base, and 3 bases lay outside the gene matches. Germline values: CDR1 SGHDN, CDR2 FVKESK. The full variable domain, in which reference TRBV14 and TRBJ2-1 provide the parts outside the CDR3, is EAGVTQFPSHSVIEKGQTVTLRCDPISGHDNLYWYRRVMGKEIKFLLHFVKESKQDESGMPNNRFLAERTGGTYSTLKVQPAELEDSGVYFCASSQASGRGNNEQFFGPGTRLTVL.

This chain links TRBV27 with TRBJ2-3; the match to TRBD2 covers 9 bases. From germline, CDR1 is MNHEY and CDR2 SMNVEV (reference sequence). V trimming: 6 bases; J trimming: 4 bases; junction bases outside the gene matches: 20. The CDR3 is 19 residues long. The DNA of the CDR3 is TGTGCCAGCAGACGTTATCCCCGCGGGGCGGGAGGGCCGGCAGATACGCAGTATTTT. Encoded protein: CASRRYPRGAGGPADTQYF.

The chain employs TRBV7-8 and TRBJ2-5; no clear D gene. The CDR3 has 12 amino acids. V was cut by 5 bases and J by 3 bases, with 7 bases left in between. Germline-derived CDR1 and CDR2 are SGHVS and FQNEAQ. CDR3 sequence reads: CASSRPEETQYF. The CDR3 nucleotides read TGTGCCAGCAGCCGCCCGGAAGAGACCCAGTACTTC.

The V call is TRBV6-1, the J call TRBJ2-7, with 10 nucleotides matching TRBD2. Germline lookup yields CDR1 MNHNS and CDR2 SASEGT. The CDR3 loop spans 15 amino acids. J lost 3 bases, V lost 1 base, and 3 bases had no gene match. CDR3 region: CASSEGLAGGYEQYF. The CDR3 DNA reads TGTGCCAGCAGTGAAGGACTAGCGGGCGGCTACGAGCAGTACTTC.

In this sample, this clone turned up once. The rearrangement links TRBV5-4 to TRBJ1-1, with TRBD1 matching over 9 bases. Germline trimming cut 0 bases from V and 6 bases from J; bases unmatched to any gene: 6. Germline lookup yields CDR1 SGHNT and CDR2 YYREEE (reference sequence). CDR3 length: 15 amino acids. CDR3 nucleotides: TGTGCCAGCAGCTTGGAACAGGGGGCGGGGGCTGAAGCTTTCTTT. It translates to CASSLEQGAGAEAFF. The full variable domain, its missing parts supplied by reference TRBV5-4 and TRBJ1-1, is ETGVTQSPTHLIKTRGQQVTLRCSSQSGHNTVSWYQQALGQGPQFIFQYYREEENGRGNFPPRFSGLQFPNYSSELNVNALELDDSALYLCASSLEQGAGAEAFFGQGTRLTVV.

The chain uses TRBV5-1 and TRBJ2-7; TRBD2 matches 13 bases. Losses at the gene ends were 2 bases for V and 5 bases for J; bases not matched to a gene: 7. The CDR3 contains 16 residues. Germline CDR1 SGHRS, CDR2 YFSETQ. The CDR3 sequence: CASSFGLAGVTHEQYF. In nucleotides, the CDR3 is TGCGCCAGCAGCTTTGGACTAGCGGGAGTTACCCACGAGCAGTACTTC. The whole variable domain, remainder taken from reference TRBV5-1 and TRBJ2-7, is KAGVTQTPRYLIKTRGQQVTLSCSPISGHRSVSWYQQTPGQGLQFLFEYFSETQRNKGNFPGRFSGRQFSNSRSEMNVSTLELGDSALYLCASSFGLAGVTHEQYFGPGTRLTVT.